The 24 T cell receptor beta chains below all came from one sample that was sequenced in a study of shared clonotypes between healthy human individuals. Generated by immunoSEQ multiplex PCR, the TCRdb table keeps only in-frame clones and is missing some. Among 950,000 to 1,100,000 clones listed, 65% to 80% were seen once. The sequenced material came from memory CD4+ T cells sorted from blood. Noted subset: CD45RA-negative fraction. The receptors were sampled from a man aged 18 to 35 in good health.

A word on this clone: Additional DNA sequences in this sample encode the identical CDR3. The V and J genes are TRBV10-3 and TRBJ2-5; D possibly uses TRBD1 or TRBD2 (5 bases each). V was trimmed by 5 bases and J by 4 bases, leaving 8 bases between them. CDR1 ENHRY and CDR2 SYGVKD come from the germline V gene. This CDR3 region has 12 residues. For the CDR3, the DNA is TGTGCCATCAGTCCGGGGACAGAGACCCAGTACTTC. This gives the protein CAISPGTETQYF.

The V and J genes are TRBV6-1 and TRBJ2-2; 10 bases line up with TRBD2. Losses at the gene ends were 7 bases for V and 0 bases for J; bases not matched to a gene: 2. In germline, CDR1 is MNHNS, CDR2 SASEGT. This CDR3 has 15 amino acids. The CDR3 sequence: CASMGLATNTGELFF. The CDR3 region has the DNA TGTGCCAGCATGGGACTAGCGACGAACACCGGGGAGCTGTTTTTT.

V is TRBV10-3 and J is TRBJ1-5; D ambiguous. Germline CDR1 reads ENHRY; CDR2 reads SYGVKD. V lost 0 bases to trimming and J lost 3 bases, with 9 bases between them. The CDR3 contains 15 residues. CDR3 loop: CAISESGGDNQPQHF. The CDR3 DNA reads as TGTGCCATCAGTGAGTCCGGCGGCGACAATCAGCCCCAGCATTTT.

The chain links TRBV10-3 to TRBJ2-6, with no clear D. Trimming removed 3 bases at V and 8 bases at J, with 8 bases between. The CDR3 loop spans 13 amino acids. Germline-derived CDR1 and CDR2 are ENHRY and SYGVKD. CDR3 protein: CAISEGVTNVLTF. As DNA, the CDR3 is TGTGCCATCAGTGAAGGAGTAACCAACGTCCTGACTTTC.

The chain carries TRBV11-2 and TRBJ2-5, with TRBD2 identical over 9 bases. Unmatched junction bases numbered 11, after V lost 4 bases and J lost 5 bases. The CDR3 extends over 16 amino acids. The V gene's germline CDR1 is SGHAT and CDR2 FQNNGV. CDR3 region: CASSSIAGVSMETQYF. As DNA, the CDR3 is TGTGCCAGCAGCTCAATAGCGGGAGTTTCTATGGAGACCCAGTACTTC.

Points on this clone: The identical CDR3 is also encoded by other nucleotide sequences in the sample. The chain couples TRBV7-2 to TRBJ1-3; 8 bases fit TRBD1. Germline CDR1 SGHTA, CDR2 FQGNSA. CDR3 length: 16 amino acids. J gave up 1 base and V 5 bases, and 7 bases lay outside the gene matches. This CDR3 reads CASSESQGASGNTIYF. In DNA, the CDR3 is TGTGCCAGCAGCGAGTCGCAGGGGGCATCTGGAAACACCATATATTTT.

Remarks on this clone: Other nucleotide sequences from this sample produce the same CDR3. The rearrangement uses TRBV19 and TRBJ2-5; D assignment may be TRBD1 or TRBD2 (5 bases each). The CDR3 spans 13 residues. Germline V gene lookup returns CDR1 LNHDA and CDR2 SQIVND (reference sequence). Trimming left V 3 bases short and J 5 bases short, with 10 bases between. The CDR3 nucleotides read TGTGCCAGTAGTATTCGACAGCGGGAGACCCAGTACTTC. Translating gives CASSIRQRETQYF.

This rearrangement joins TRBV7-8 to TRBJ2-1; D may be TRBD2 (6 bases). Trimming removed 2 bases at V and 2 bases at J, with 7 bases between. The CDR3 runs 14 residues. CDR1 and CDR2 (germline): SGHVS, FQNEAQ. CDR3 bases: TGTGCCAGCAGCTTACGGGGGACCTACAATGAGCAGTTCTTC. It translates to CASSLRGTYNEQFF. Drawing the rest from reference TRBV7-8 and TRBJ2-1, the complete variable domain is GAGVSQSPRYKVAKRGQDVALRCDPISGHVSLFWYQQALGQGPEFLTYFQNEAQLDKSGLPSDRFFAERPEGSVSTLKIQRTQQEDSAVYLCASSLRGTYNEQFFGPGTRLTVL.

As regards this clone: Other DNA sequences in this specimen translate into the identical CDR3. The J gene is TRBJ1-2, the V gene TRBV5-4, with D possibly being TRBD1 (5 bases). The V gene's germline CDR1 is SGHNT and CDR2 YYREEE (reference sequence). The ends were cut back, 4 bases at V and 5 bases at J, with 12 bases in the middle. This CDR3 spans 13 amino acids. The CDR3 region is CASSTDSLYGYTF. The CDR3 DNA is TGTGCCAGCAGCACCGACAGCCTATATGGCTACACCTTC.

This chain joins TRBV6-1 and TRBJ1-2, with 8 bases aligning to TRBD1. The CDR3 has 15 residues. Unmatched junction bases numbered 6, after V lost 0 bases and J lost 6 bases. CDR1 and CDR2 from the germline V gene are MNHNS and SASEGT. The CDR3 sequence is CASSEAWTGRDGYTF. In DNA form, the CDR3 reads TGTGCCAGCAGTGAAGCGTGGACAGGGCGCGATGGCTACACCTTC.

This chain connects TRBV4-1 to TRBJ2-6; D gene unclear. The CDR3 covers 17 residues. The V gene's germline CDR1 is MGHRA and CDR2 YSYEKL. V shed 0 bases and J shed 2 bases, with 11 bases lying between them. The CDR3 region is CASSQDRYRPGANVLTF. The CDR3 nucleotides read TGCGCCAGCAGCCAAGATCGGTACCGTCCTGGGGCCAACGTCCTGACTTTC.

This rearrangement joins TRBV5-1 to TRBJ1-5; D is unclear. The CDR3 contains 15 residues. Trimming stripped 3 bases from V and 3 bases from J, with 13 bases between. From germline, CDR1 is SGHRS and CDR2 YFSETQ. The CDR3 region has the DNA TGCGCCAGCAGCTACTCCGGGATCCTCAATCAGCCCCAGCATTTT. Translated: CASSYSGILNQPQHF.

The rearrangement joins TRBV2 to TRBJ1-2; 7 nucleotides agree with TRBD1. V lost 6 bases, J lost 0 bases, and 10 bases stayed unmatched. The CDR3 covers 16 residues. Germline V gives CDR1 SNHLY, CDR2 FYNNEI. CDR3 bases: TGTGCCAGCAGCGGGGACAGACGGACGGCTAACTATGGCTACACCTTC. This sequence encodes CASSGDRRTANYGYTF.

The V and J genes are TRBV5-6 and TRBJ2-3; D perhaps matches TRBD2 (5 bases). CDR1 and CDR2 from the germline V gene are SGHDT and YYEEEE. V gave up 4 bases and J gave up 3 bases, with 15 bases separating them. This CDR3 contains 15 residues. The CDR3 reads CASSHGVAGTDTQYF. CDR3 nucleotides: TGTGCCAGCAGCCACGGGGTAGCCGGAACAGATACGCAGTATTTT.

This clone appeared a single time. The gene calls are TRBV5-1 and TRBJ2-7; 7 nucleotides align to TRBD1. Germline CDR1 is SGHRS and CDR2 is YFSETQ. This CDR3 comprises 16 residues. Trimming removed 3 bases from V and 0 bases from J; junction bases left unmatched: 9. The CDR3 sequence: CASSSLGGLSSYEQYF. The CDR3 region has the DNA TGCGCCAGCAGCTCCCTAGGGGGCTTGTCCTCCTACGAGCAGTACTTC.

A single count supports this clone. This chain joins TRBV6-5 and TRBJ2-1, with no clear D. Germline CDR1 is MNHEY and CDR2 is SVGAGI. The CDR3 contains 13 residues. The ends were cut back, 8 bases at V and 6 bases at J, with 14 bases in the middle. CDR3 sequence: CASVAPLGNEQFF. CDR3 nucleotides: TGTGCCAGCGTCGCACCACTGGGCAATGAGCAGTTCTTC.

J is TRBJ2-1 and V is TRBV19; D is unclear. Germline assignment: CDR1 LNHDA and CDR2 SQIVND (reference sequence). Trimming removed 5 bases from V and 2 bases from J, with 13 bases in between. This CDR3 contains 15 residues. The CDR3 DNA sequence: TGTGCCAGTAGTCCGATGATGGGGACCTACAATGAGCAGTTCTTC. It translates to CASSPMMGTYNEQFF.

This sequence joins TRBV6-1 and TRBJ2-7, with D perhaps TRBD2 (8 bases). Trimming stripped 7 bases from V and 3 bases from J, with 16 bases between. This CDR3 spans 14 amino acids. In germline, CDR1 is MNHNS, CDR2 SASEGT. CDR3 in amino acids: CASKGAGGYYEQYF. The DNA for the CDR3 is TGTGCCAGCAAGGGGGCGGGAGGATACTACGAGCAGTACTTC.

The DNA for the CDR3 is TGTGCCAGCAGAATGGACCTACTTGGTGGGACCCAGTACTTC. This sequence encodes CASRMDLLGGTQYF. This rearrangement joins TRBV6-5 to TRBJ2-5; no clear D gene. CDR3 length equals 14 residues. Trimming pared 6 bases from V and 7 bases from J, leaving 18 bases between. In germline, CDR1 is MNHEY, CDR2 SVGAGI.

The V gene is TRBV7-2, the J gene TRBJ1-1; D unclear. Trimming stripped 3 bases from V and 2 bases from J, with 4 bases between. Germline V gene lookup returns CDR1 SGHTA and CDR2 FQGNSA. This CDR3 has 12 residues. CDR3 amino acids: CASSFPNTEAFF. CDR3 DNA: TGTGCCAGCAGCTTCCCTAACACTGAAGCTTTCTTT.

The chain combines TRBV5-1 with TRBJ1-1, with a possible D match to TRBD1 (6 bases). V shed 2 bases and J shed 1 base, with 9 bases lying between them. The CDR3 extends over 14 amino acids. Germline lookup yields CDR1 SGHRS and CDR2 YFSETQ. The CDR3 nucleotides read TGCGCCAGCAGCTTCAGGACAGCGAACACTGAAGCTTTCTTT. Translating it yields CASSFRTANTEAFF.

This rearrangement joins TRBV28 to TRBJ2-7; 12 bases are a match to TRBD1. V was pared by 6 bases and J by 9 bases, with 3 bases of the junction left unmatched. CDR3 length equals 12 residues. Germline CDR1 and CDR2: MDHEN and SYDVKM. The CDR3, as DNA: TGTGCCAGCAGACGGGACAGGGGGCTGCAGTACTTC. This codes for CASRRDRGLQYF.

This chain links TRBV28 with TRBJ2-1; the match to TRBD2 covers 9 bases. CDR3 size: 15 residues. Germline V gene data show CDR1 as MDHEN and CDR2 as SYDVKM. Unmatched junction bases numbered 7, after V lost 6 bases and J lost 4 bases. For the CDR3, the DNA is TGTGCCAGCAGAGGAGGGCTAGCGGGGTACAATGAGCAGTTCTTC. It yields the protein CASRGGLAGYNEQFF.

V usage is TRBV28 and J usage is TRBJ1-2; TRBD1 matches at 7 bases. The CDR3 runs 15 residues. Germline V CDR1 and CDR2: MDHEN, SYDVKM. Trimming removed 2 bases from V and 0 bases from J; junction bases left unmatched: 3. The CDR3 loop is CASSLGGTANYGYTF. The CDR3 bases are TGTGCCAGCAGTTTAGGTGGGACAGCTAACTATGGCTACACCTTC.